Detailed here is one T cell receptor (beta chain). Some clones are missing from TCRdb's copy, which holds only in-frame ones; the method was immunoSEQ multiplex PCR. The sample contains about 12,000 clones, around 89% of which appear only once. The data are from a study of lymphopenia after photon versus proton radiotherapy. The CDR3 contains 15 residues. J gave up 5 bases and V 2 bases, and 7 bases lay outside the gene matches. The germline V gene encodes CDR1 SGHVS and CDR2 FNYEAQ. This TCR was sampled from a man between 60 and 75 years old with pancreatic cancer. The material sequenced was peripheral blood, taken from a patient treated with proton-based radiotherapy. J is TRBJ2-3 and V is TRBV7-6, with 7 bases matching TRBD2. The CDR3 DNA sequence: TGTGCCAGCAGCTTATGGGCGGGAGACAAAGATACGCAGTATTTT. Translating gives CASSLWAGDKDTQYF.